Presented here are 5 T cell receptor beta chains from one specimen sequenced in a study of vaccination and CD4 T cells after COVID-19. Treatment here: roughly 11-day PBMC culture with coronavirus spike peptide pools or control peptides (ViraFEST assay). Sequenced with the Oncomine TCR Beta short-read assay was DNA taken from cultured CD4+ T cells. TCRdb recomputed calls from the PCR reads with MiXCR, one row per CDR3 protein. The sample lists tens of thousands of distinct CDR3 sequences, 45% to 60% occurring once. Antigens of these TCRs are unknown. Source material: CD4+ T cells from blood, cultured in vitro. These receptors all stem from a human donor who had recovered from COVID-19.

The rearrangement joins TRBV6-1 to TRBJ1-1; D is unclear. The CDR3 contains 13 residues. Germline V gives CDR1 MNHNS, CDR2 SASEGT. Trimming took off 5 bases at V and 5 bases at J, with 12 bases between the two ends. CDR3 DNA sequence: TGTGCCAGCAGTCAGCGGGATGGGACTGAAGCTTTCTTT. Protein product: CASSQRDGTEAFF.

V gene TRBV15 combines with J gene TRBJ1-1, with D hard to call. The CDR3 loop spans 15 amino acids. Per germline, CDR1 LNHNV and CDR2 YYDKDF (reference sequence). Trimming cost V 1 base and J 4 bases, with 13 bases left between them. CDR3 DNA sequence: TGTGCCACCAGCAGAGGATCGGACGGTGCCACTGAAGCTTTCTTT. Protein: CATSRGSDGATEAFF.

This clonotype was counted between two and nine times. The chain employs TRBV27 and TRBJ1-1; D gene uncertain. Trimming removed 5 bases at V and 1 base at J, with 11 bases between. CDR1 and CDR2 from the germline V gene are MNHEY and SMNVEV (reference sequence). This CDR3 contains 14 residues. This chain's CDR3 is CASSTTMTNTEAFF. Written as DNA, the CDR3 is TGTGCCAGCAGTACGACTATGACGAACACTGAAGCTTTCTTT.

The V call is TRBV27, the J call TRBJ1-6; 7 nucleotides line up with TRBD1. The CDR3 is made up of 17 amino acids. The trim removed 3 bases at V and 3 bases at J, leaving 8 bases unmatched. Germline CDR1 MNHEY, CDR2 SMNVEV (reference sequence). The DNA for the CDR3 is TGTGCCAGCAGTTTCCAGGGGGGGTCTGTCTATAATTCACCCCTCCACTTT. The encoded protein is CASSFQGGSVYNSPLHF.

The V gene is TRBV6-1, the J gene TRBJ2-7; possibly TRBD2 for D (6 bases). V dropped 8 bases and J dropped 0 bases, with 17 bases sitting between them. The germline V gene encodes CDR1 MNHNS and CDR2 SASEGT. CDR3 size: 15 residues. Here the CDR3 DNA reads TGTGCCAGCGGCCGGCCCAGCGGGTACTCCTACGAGCAGTACTTC. Amino acids: CASGRPSGYSYEQYF.